This entry lists 2 T cell receptor beta chains sequenced from one sample in a study of T-cell memory formation after mild COVID-19. TCRdb recomputed calls from the 5' RACE reads with MiXCR, one row per CDR3 protein. The table shows 300,000 to 400,000 distinct CDR3 sequences, with 25% to 30% occurring only once. Sequencing was done on a sample of PBMCs or a T cell subset sorted from them (not recorded which). All receptors come from an adult woman who had mild COVID-19 (a few samples of this study predate the infection). Cell type and time point are not known.

The V and J genes are TRBV24-1 and TRBJ2-7; D remains ambiguous. V lost 5 bases, J lost 2 bases, and 3 bases lay in between. In germline, CDR1 is KGHDR, CDR2 SFDVKD. The CDR3 spans 11 residues. Here the CDR3 reads CATSVPYEQYF. DNA for the CDR3: TGTGCCACCAGTGTCCCCTACGAGCAGTACTTC.

The sample holds a few counts of this clonotype. The chain uses TRBV6-5 and TRBJ2-1, with a possible D match to TRBD1 (5 bases). Germline lookup yields CDR1 MNHEY and CDR2 SVGAGI. CDR3 length: 14 amino acids. V was trimmed by 7 bases and J by 2 bases, leaving 12 bases between them. The CDR3, as DNA: TGTGCCAGCAACAGGTTAGGTGCCTACAATGAGCAGTTCTTC. Translating it yields CASNRLGAYNEQFF.